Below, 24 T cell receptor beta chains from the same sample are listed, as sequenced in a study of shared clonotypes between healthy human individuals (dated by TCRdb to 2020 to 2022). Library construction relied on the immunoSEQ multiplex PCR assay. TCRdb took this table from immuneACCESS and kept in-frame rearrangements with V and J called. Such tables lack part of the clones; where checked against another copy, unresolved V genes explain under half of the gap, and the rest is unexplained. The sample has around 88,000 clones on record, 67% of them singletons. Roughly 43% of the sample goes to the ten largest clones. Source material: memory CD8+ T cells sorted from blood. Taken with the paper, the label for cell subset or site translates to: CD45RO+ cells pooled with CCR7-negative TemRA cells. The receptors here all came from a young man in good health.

The CDR3 is CASSPLEYEQYF. In DNA form, the CDR3 reads TGTGCCAGCAGCCCGTTGGAGTACGAGCAGTACTTC. This sequence joins TRBV28 and TRBJ2-7, with D hard to call. Germline CDR1 MDHEN, CDR2 SYDVKM. The length of the CDR3 is 12 residues. V lost 6 bases and J lost 4, with 10 bases in between. The entire variable domain, with the rest obtained from reference TRBV28 and TRBJ2-7, is as follows: DVKVTQSSRYLVKRTGEKVFLECVQDMDHENMFWYRQDPGLGLRLIYFSYDVKMKEKGDIPEGYSVSREKKERFSLILESASTNQTSMYLCASSPLEYEQYFGPGTRLTVT.

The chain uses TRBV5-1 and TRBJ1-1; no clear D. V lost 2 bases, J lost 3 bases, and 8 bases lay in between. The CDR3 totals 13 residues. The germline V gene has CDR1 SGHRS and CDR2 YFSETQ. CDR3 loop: CASSFRRDTEAFF. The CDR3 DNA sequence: TGCGCCAGCAGCTTTAGGCGGGACACTGAAGCTTTCTTT.

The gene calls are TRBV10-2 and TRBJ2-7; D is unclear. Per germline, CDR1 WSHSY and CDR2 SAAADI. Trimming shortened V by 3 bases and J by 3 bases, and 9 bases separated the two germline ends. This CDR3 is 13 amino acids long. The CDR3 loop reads CASSDPLYYEQYF. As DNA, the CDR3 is TGCGCCAGCAGTGACCCCCTCTACTACGAGCAGTACTTC.

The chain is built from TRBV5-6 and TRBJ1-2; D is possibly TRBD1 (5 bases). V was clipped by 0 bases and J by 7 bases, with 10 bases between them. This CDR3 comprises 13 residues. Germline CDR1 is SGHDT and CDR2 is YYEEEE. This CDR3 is CASSLVSGGGYTF. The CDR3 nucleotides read TGTGCCAGCAGCTTGGTCTCCGGGGGTGGCTACACCTTC.

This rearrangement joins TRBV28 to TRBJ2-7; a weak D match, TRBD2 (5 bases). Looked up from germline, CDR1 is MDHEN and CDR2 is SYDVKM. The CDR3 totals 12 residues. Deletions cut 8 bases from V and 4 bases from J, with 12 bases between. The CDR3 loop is CASAGRRYEQYF. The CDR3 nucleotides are TGTGCCAGCGCGGGCAGGAGATACGAGCAGTACTTC.

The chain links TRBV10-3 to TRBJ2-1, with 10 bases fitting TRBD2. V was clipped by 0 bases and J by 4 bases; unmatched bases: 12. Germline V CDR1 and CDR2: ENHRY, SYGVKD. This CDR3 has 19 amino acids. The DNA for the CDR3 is TGTGCCATCAGTGAGTCGCCTAGCGGGAGCGACCCCCTTTACAATGAGCAGTTCTTC. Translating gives CAISESPSGSDPLYNEQFF.

The CDR3 sequence is CASSGYGSSYNEQFF. CDR3 bases: TGTGCCAGTAGTGGCTACGGTAGCTCCTACAATGAGCAGTTCTTC. V and J are TRBV19 and TRBJ2-1; D is ambiguous. The germline V gene has CDR1 LNHDA and CDR2 SQIVND (reference sequence). This CDR3 has 15 amino acids. With 5 bases removed from V and 0 bases from J, the gap between germline ends came to 11 bases.

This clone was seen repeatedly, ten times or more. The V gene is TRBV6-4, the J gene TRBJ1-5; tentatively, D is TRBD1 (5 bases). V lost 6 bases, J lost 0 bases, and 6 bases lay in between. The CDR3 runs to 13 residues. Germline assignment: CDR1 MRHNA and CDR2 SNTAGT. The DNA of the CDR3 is TGTGCCAGCAGGGGGCGTAGCAATCAGCCCCAGCATTTT. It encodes CASRGRSNQPQHF.

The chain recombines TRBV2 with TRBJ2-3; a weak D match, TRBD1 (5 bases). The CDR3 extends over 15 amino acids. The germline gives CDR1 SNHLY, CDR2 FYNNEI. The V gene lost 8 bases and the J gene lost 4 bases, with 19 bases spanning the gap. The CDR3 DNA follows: TGTGCCAGCGGTGGGTTCGGTTGGGGCGCAGATACGCAGTATTTT. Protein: CASGGFGWGADTQYF.

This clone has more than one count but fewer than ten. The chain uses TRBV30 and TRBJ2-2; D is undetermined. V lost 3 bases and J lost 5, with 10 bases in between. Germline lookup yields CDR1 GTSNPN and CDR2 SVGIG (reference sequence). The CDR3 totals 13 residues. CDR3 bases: TGTGCCTGGAGCTCAACTCATACCGGGGAGCTGTTTTTT. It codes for CAWSSTHTGELFF.

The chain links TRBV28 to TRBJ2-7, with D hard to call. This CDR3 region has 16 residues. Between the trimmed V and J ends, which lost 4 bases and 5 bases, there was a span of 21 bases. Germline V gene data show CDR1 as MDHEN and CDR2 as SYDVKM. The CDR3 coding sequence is TGTGCCAGCAGTTCAATGGAAGGACCCCGGGTTGACGAGCAGTACTTC. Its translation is CASSSMEGPRVDEQYF.

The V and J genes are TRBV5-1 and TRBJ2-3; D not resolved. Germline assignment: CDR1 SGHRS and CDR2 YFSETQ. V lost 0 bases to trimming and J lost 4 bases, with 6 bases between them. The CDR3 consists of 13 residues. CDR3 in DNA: TGCGCCAGCAGCTTGGACGCGGCAGATACGCAGTATTTT. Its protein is CASSLDAADTQYF.

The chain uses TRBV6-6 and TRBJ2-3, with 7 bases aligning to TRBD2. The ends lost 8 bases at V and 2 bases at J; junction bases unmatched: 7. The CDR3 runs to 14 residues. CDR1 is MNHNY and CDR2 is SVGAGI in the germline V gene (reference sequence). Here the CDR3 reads CASGRADVTDTQYF. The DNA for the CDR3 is TGTGCCAGCGGGAGGGCCGATGTCACAGATACGCAGTATTTT.

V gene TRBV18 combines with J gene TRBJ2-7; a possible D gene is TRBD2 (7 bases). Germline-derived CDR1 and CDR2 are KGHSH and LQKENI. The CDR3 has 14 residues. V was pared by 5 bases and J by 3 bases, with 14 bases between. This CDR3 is CASSTRGPNYEQYF. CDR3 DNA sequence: TGTGCCAGCTCAACGCGGGGGCCCAACTACGAGCAGTACTTC.

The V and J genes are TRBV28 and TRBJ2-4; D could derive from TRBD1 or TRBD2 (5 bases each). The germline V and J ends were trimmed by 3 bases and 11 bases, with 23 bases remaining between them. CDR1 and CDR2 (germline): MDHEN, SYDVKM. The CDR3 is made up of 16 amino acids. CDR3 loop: CASSFRVETPRGVQYF. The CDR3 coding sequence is TGTGCCAGCAGTTTTCGCGTCGAGACACCTCGAGGGGTTCAGTACTTC.

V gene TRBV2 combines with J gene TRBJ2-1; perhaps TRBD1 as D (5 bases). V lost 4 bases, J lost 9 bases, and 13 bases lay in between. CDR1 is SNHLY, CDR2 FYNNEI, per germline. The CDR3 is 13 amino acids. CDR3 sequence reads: CASSGAQGGEQFF. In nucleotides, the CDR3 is TGTGCCAGCAGTGGAGCCCAGGGCGGTGAGCAGTTCTTC.

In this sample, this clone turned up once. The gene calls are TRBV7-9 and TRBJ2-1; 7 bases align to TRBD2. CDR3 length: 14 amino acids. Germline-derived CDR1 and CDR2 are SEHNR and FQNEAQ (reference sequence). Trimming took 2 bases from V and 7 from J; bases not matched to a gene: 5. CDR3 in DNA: TGTGCCAGCAGCTTATCGACTAGCAGGAATGAGCAGTTCTTC. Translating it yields CASSLSTSRNEQFF.

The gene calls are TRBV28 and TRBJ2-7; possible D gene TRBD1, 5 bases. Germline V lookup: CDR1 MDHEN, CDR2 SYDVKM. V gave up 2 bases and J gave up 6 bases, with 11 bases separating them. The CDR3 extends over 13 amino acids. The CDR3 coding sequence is TGTGCCAGCAGTTTAGGCAGGGTTACCGAGCAGTACTTC. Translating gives CASSLGRVTEQYF.

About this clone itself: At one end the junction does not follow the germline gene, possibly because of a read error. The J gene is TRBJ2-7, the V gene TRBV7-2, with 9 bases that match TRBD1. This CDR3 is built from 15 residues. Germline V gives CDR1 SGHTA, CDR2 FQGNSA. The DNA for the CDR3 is TGCGCCAGCAGCCTCGACAGGGGGGACTCCTACGAGCAGTACTTC. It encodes CASSLDRGDSYEQYF.

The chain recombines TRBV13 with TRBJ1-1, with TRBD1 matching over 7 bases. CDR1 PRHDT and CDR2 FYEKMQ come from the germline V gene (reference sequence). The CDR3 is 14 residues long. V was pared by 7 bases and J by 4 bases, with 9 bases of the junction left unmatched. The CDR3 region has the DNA TGTGCCAGCACCTTTCACAGGGGTGGCACTGAAGCTTTCTTT. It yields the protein CASTFHRGGTEAFF.

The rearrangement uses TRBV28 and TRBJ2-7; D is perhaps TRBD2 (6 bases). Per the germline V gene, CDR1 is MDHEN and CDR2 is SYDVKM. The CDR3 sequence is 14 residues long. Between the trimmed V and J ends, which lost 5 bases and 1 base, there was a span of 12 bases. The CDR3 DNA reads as TGTGCCAGCAGTCCCTTGGACTATTCCTACGAGCAGTACTTC. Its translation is CASSPLDYSYEQYF.

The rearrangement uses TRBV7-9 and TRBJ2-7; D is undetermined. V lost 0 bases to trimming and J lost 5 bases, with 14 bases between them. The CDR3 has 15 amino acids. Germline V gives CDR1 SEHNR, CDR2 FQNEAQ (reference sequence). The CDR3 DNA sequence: TGTGCCAGCAGCTTAGCGCTGCCAGTGGAAGACGAGCAGTACTTC. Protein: CASSLALPVEDEQYF.

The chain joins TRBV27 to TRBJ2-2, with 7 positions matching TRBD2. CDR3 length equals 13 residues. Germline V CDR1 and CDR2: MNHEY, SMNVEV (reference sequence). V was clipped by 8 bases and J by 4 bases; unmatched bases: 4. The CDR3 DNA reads TGTGCCAGCGGCGGGAGCGTCACCGGGGAGCTGTTTTTT. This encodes CASGGSVTGELFF.

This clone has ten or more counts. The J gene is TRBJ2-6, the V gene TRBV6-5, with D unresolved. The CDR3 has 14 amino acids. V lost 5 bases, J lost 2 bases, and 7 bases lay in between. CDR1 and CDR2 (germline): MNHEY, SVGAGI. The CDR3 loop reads CASSDLAGANVLTF. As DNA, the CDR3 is TGTGCCAGCAGTGATTTAGCTGGGGCCAACGTCCTGACTTTC.